One and the same sample provided the 29 T cell receptor beta chains below, sequenced in a study of response to subunit inactivated influenza vaccine. TCRdb redid the calling of the RT-PCR reads with MiXCR, one entry per CDR3 protein. The repertoire includes 500,000 or so distinct CDR3 sequences, approximately 11% of them detected once, and over 9.5% sits in the top ten. This specimen consisted of PBMCs from blood, obtained more than 35 days after vaccination. The receptors come from a man in his fifties or sixties who received an inactivated influenza vaccine.

In this sample, this clonotype turned up a few times. J is TRBJ1-2 and V is TRBV20-1, with D uncertain. The V gene's germline CDR1 is DFQATT and CDR2 SNEGSKA (reference sequence). This CDR3 contains 13 residues. V lost 4 bases to trimming and J lost 4 bases, with 13 bases between them. The CDR3 region is CSATTRGFYGYTF. The CDR3 DNA sequence: TGCAGTGCTACTACAAGAGGGTTCTATGGCTACACCTTC.

This clonotype showed up just a few times. DNA of the CDR3: TGTGCCAGCAGTACCCGGACAGCACCCAATCAGCCCCAGCATTTT. It specifies CASSTRTAPNQPQHF. The chain joins TRBV12-3 or TRBV12-4 to TRBJ1-5; D may be TRBD1 (6 bases). The CDR3 contains 15 residues. V was trimmed by 5 bases and J by 3 bases, leaving 14 bases between them.

This chain joins TRBV6-1 and TRBJ2-7, with D perhaps matching TRBD1 (6 bases). The V end was cut by 3 bases, the J end by 2 bases, with 8 bases between. The CDR3 has 13 amino acids. CDR1 is MNHNS, CDR2 SASEGT, per germline. CDR3 residues: CASSETGTYEQYF. CDR3 DNA: TGTGCCAGCAGTGAGACAGGAACCTACGAGCAGTACTTC.

This clonotype was seen many times. V gene TRBV10-3 combines with J gene TRBJ2-7; tentative D call: TRBD1 (6 bases). V was shortened by 2 bases and J by 0 bases, with 11 bases between the two germline ends. Germline-derived CDR1 and CDR2 are ENHRY and SYGVKD. This CDR3 has 15 residues. The CDR3 region has the DNA TGTGCCATCAGTGAGGCCCCGGACAGCTCCTACGAGCAGTACTTC. It codes for CAISEAPDSSYEQYF.

Details on this clonotype: It may be a read error: a sequence one base away is much more abundant. The genes are TRBV3-1 and TRBJ1-1, with TRBD1 matching 8 bases. V trimming: 3 bases; J trimming: 3 bases; junction bases outside the gene matches: 12. Germline loops: CDR1 LGHDT, CDR2 YNNKEL (reference sequence). The CDR3 has 17 amino acids. The CDR3: CASSHLTGARTDTEAFF. For the CDR3, the DNA is TGTGCCAGCAGCCATCTGACAGGGGCTAGAACGGACACTGAAGCTTTCTTT.

The chain uses TRBV6-5 and TRBJ2-5; D may be TRBD2 (6 bases). CDR3 length: 15 residues. With 0 bases removed from V and 5 bases from J, the gap between germline ends came to 13 bases. Germline CDR1 MNHEY, CDR2 SVGAGI. CDR3 nucleotide sequence: TGTGCCAGCAGTTACTCGGGACTGTTGATGGAGACCCAGTACTTC. As protein: CASSYSGLLMETQYF.

As concerns this clonotype: The junction and the germline gene differ at one end; a read error may be behind it. The gene calls are TRBV3-1 and TRBJ2-2; D might be TRBD1 or TRBD2, each matching 5 bases. This CDR3 has 13 amino acids. Germline CDR1 is LGHDT and CDR2 is YNNKEL (reference sequence). CDR3 in DNA: TGTGCCAGCAGCTTATCCTGGGACCCCCGGGCCCATTTT. It translates to CASSLSWDPRAHF. The variable domain in full, with the rest retrieved from reference TRBV3-1 and TRBJ2-2, is DTAVSQTPKYLVTQMGNDKSIKCEQNLGHDTMYWYKQDSKKFLKIMFSYNNKELIINETVPNRFSPKSPDKAHLNLHINSLELGDSAVYFCASSLSWDPRAHFGEGSRLTVL.

The V gene is TRBV6-5, the J gene TRBJ2-5; weak D call: TRBD1 (5 bases). There are 16 residues in the CDR3. Germline CDR1 and CDR2: MNHEY and SVGAGI. Trimming shortened V by 2 bases and J by 3 bases, and 16 bases separated the two germline ends. The DNA of the CDR3 is TGTGCCAGCAGTTACCAACCCCCAGGGTTTGAAGAGACCCAGTACTTC. It yields the protein CASSYQPPGFEETQYF.

The chain combines TRBV29-1 with TRBJ2-1, with D perhaps matching TRBD1 or TRBD2 (6 bases each). The CDR3 runs to 19 residues. The V end lost 4 bases, the J end lost 4 bases, and 29 bases lay between the germline ends. The germline V gene encodes CDR1 SQVTM and CDR2 ANQGSEA. The CDR3, as DNA: TGCAGCGTTGTACGAGGGCTAGCGCAAGAGGGGGAACGGTACAATGAGCAGTTCTTC. This sequence encodes CSVVRGLAQEGERYNEQFF.

This clonotype was picked up many times. The V gene is TRBV4-2, the J gene TRBJ2-2, with D unresolved. V lost 3 bases to trimming and J lost 6 bases, with 14 bases between them. This CDR3 region has 15 residues. Per germline, CDR1 LGHNA and CDR2 YNFKEQ. DNA of the CDR3: TGTGCCAGCAGCCACCCGAGGAGTGGCGCCGGGGAGCTGTTTTTT. Its translation is CASSHPRSGAGELFF.

Many counts were recorded for this clonotype. The V gene is TRBV29-1, the J gene TRBJ1-1; weak D call: TRBD1 (5 bases). The germline V and J ends were trimmed by 5 bases and 7 bases, with 11 bases remaining between them. The CDR3 is 11 amino acids. The germline gives CDR1 SQVTM, CDR2 ANQGSEA. For the CDR3, the DNA is TGCAGCGTTAGTAGCGGGGGTGAAGCTTTCTTT. Translated, it gives CSVSSGGEAFF.

The chain is built from TRBV20-1 and TRBJ2-1; D ambiguous. The CDR3 has 12 residues. Looked up from germline, CDR1 is DFQATT and CDR2 is SNEGSKA (reference sequence). Between the trimmed V and J ends, which lost 6 bases and 3 bases, there was a span of 9 bases. CDR3 loop: CSAAPHYNEQFF. CDR3 coding DNA: TGCAGTGCCGCGCCACACTACAATGAGCAGTTCTTC.

The chain has TRBV12-3 or TRBV12-4 and TRBJ2-1, with no clear D. V dropped 0 bases and J dropped 7 bases, with 16 bases sitting between them. This CDR3 is built from 16 residues. CDR3 loop: CASSLAALGPGNEQFF. The CDR3 coding sequence is TGTGCCAGCAGTTTAGCGGCCCTAGGGCCTGGAAATGAGCAGTTCTTC.

This clonotype was counted between two and nine times. This sequence joins TRBV11-3 and TRBJ2-1; D uncertain. With 2 bases removed from V and 6 bases from J, the gap between germline ends came to 8 bases. The CDR3 totals 13 residues. Germline V CDR1 and CDR2: SGHNT, YENEEA. CDR3 protein: CASSLLGSNEQFF. DNA for the CDR3: TGTGCCAGCAGCTTACTCGGTTCCAATGAGCAGTTCTTC.

This clonotype came up a few times. The CDR3: CAISDLTGTSALNEQFF. The CDR3 DNA reads TGTGCCATCAGTGACCTCACCGGGACTAGCGCACTCAATGAGCAGTTCTTC. The chain has TRBV10-3 and TRBJ2-1; 10 bases are shared with TRBD2. The trim removed 3 bases at V and 6 bases at J, leaving 11 bases unmatched. The CDR3 runs 17 residues. The V gene's germline CDR1 is ENHRY and CDR2 SYGVKD.

In this sample, this clonotype turned up a few times. This chain joins TRBV19 and TRBJ1-1; D unclear. The germline gives CDR1 LNHDA, CDR2 SQIVND (reference sequence). The germline V and J ends were trimmed by 8 bases and 5 bases, with 9 bases remaining between them. This CDR3 comprises 11 residues. CDR3 amino acids: CASSGSTEAFF. CDR3 DNA sequence: TGTGCCAGTTCTGGGAGTACTGAAGCTTTCTTT.

This chain connects TRBV11-2 to TRBJ2-1; D gene ambiguous. This CDR3 is built from 15 residues. V lost 3 bases and J 0 bases, leaving 9 bases between the germline ends. The germline V gene encodes CDR1 SGHAT and CDR2 FQNNGV. The CDR3 sequence: CASSLRPYSYNEQFF. CDR3 bases: TGTGCCAGCAGCTTGCGCCCATACTCCTACAATGAGCAGTTCTTC.

This clonotype turned up a few times. V is TRBV9 and J is TRBJ2-1; D is undetermined. The germline gives CDR1 SGDLS, CDR2 YYNGEE. The V gene lost 0 bases and the J gene lost 5 bases, with 9 bases spanning the gap. This CDR3 contains 14 residues. Here the CDR3 reads CASSVEGRNNEQFF. The CDR3 region has the DNA TGTGCCAGCAGCGTAGAAGGCCGCAACAATGAGCAGTTCTTC.

V gene TRBV20-1 combines with J gene TRBJ2-5; 9 bases agree with TRBD1. The CDR3 spans 13 residues. Germline V gene data show CDR1 as DFQATT and CDR2 as SNEGSKA (reference sequence). With V trimmed by 5 bases and J by 5 bases, 6 bases remained unmatched. DNA of the CDR3: TGCAGTGCTGTGTACAGGGGGCAGGAGACCCAGTACTTC. Translation: CSAVYRGQETQYF.

This clonotype came up a few times. V usage is TRBV20-1 and J usage is TRBJ2-1; the match to TRBD2 covers 10 bases. The trim removed 5 bases at V and 12 bases at J, leaving 4 bases unmatched. The CDR3 totals 11 residues. Germline assignment: CDR1 DFQATT and CDR2 SNEGSKA (reference sequence). The CDR3 region is CSAWTSGRQFF. Here the CDR3 DNA reads TGCAGTGCTTGGACTAGCGGACGGCAGTTCTTC.

This clonotype has a handful of counts. The rearrangement links TRBV5-1 to TRBJ2-5, with D perhaps matching TRBD1 or TRBD2 (6 bases each). Germline lookup yields CDR1 SGHRS and CDR2 YFSETQ. The CDR3 sequence is 15 residues long. V was cut by 4 bases and J by 0 bases, with 13 bases left in between. DNA for the CDR3: TGCGCCAGCAGCACGGGGGCTATGTACCAAGAGACCCAGTACTTC. Amino acid sequence: CASSTGAMYQETQYF.

This clonotype has ten or more counts. The chain links TRBV9 to TRBJ2-2; tentative D call: TRBD1 (5 bases). The CDR3 is 15 residues long. Germline V gene sequence: CDR1 SGDLS, CDR2 YYNGEE. Trimming left V 4 bases short and J 4 bases short, with 14 bases between. CDR3 in amino acids: CASSTLDSFTGELFF. CDR3 sequence (DNA): TGTGCCAGCAGCACCCTAGACAGTTTCACCGGGGAGCTGTTTTTT.

This clonotype was counted many times. One end of the junction varies from germline; a read error may be responsible. The chain carries TRBV5-1 and TRBJ2-1; 8 positions match TRBD2. The CDR3 totals 15 residues. Germline V lookup: CDR1 SGHRS, CDR2 YFSETQ. CDR3 loop: CASSLGTGGYNEQFF. As DNA, the CDR3 is TGTGCCAGCAGCTTAGGAACGGGAGGGTACAATGAGCAGTTCTTC.

At least ten counts were recorded for this clonotype. The gene calls are TRBV20-1 and TRBJ2-3; D not certain. Per the germline V gene, CDR1 is DFQATT and CDR2 is SNEGSKA (reference sequence). The CDR3 runs 17 residues. Trimming took off 1 base at V and 4 bases at J, with 21 bases between the two ends. CDR3 sequence: CSARVPGPQARADTQYF. Here the CDR3 DNA reads TGCAGTGCTAGAGTGCCTGGCCCCCAAGCTCGCGCAGATACGCAGTATTTT.

The rearrangement uses TRBV11-1 and TRBJ2-5, with 12 nucleotides matching TRBD2. The ends lost 0 bases at V and 1 base at J; junction bases unmatched: 9. Germline values: CDR1 SGHAT, CDR2 FQDESV (reference sequence). The CDR3 consists of 19 residues. In DNA, the CDR3 is TGTGCCAGCAGCTTAGCTCTAGCTAGCGGGAGGGCCCTCCAAGAGACCCAGTACTTC. As protein: CASSLALASGRALQETQYF.

This clonotype was seen only a few times. The rearrangement links TRBV20-1 to TRBJ1-3; no definite D call. Germline V CDR1 and CDR2: DFQATT, SNEGSKA (reference sequence). The CDR3 is made up of 17 amino acids. Between the trimmed V and J ends, which lost 0 bases and 2 bases, there was a span of 17 bases. CDR3 in DNA: TGCAGTGCTAGAGATCTCATTTCGGCGACACCTGGAAACACCATATATTTT. It is translated as CSARDLISATPGNTIYF.

This clonotype turned up a few times. The J gene is TRBJ2-7, the V gene TRBV4-1; D tentatively reads TRBD1 or TRBD2 (5 bases each). CDR1 and CDR2 (germline): MGHRA, YSYEKL. This CDR3 contains 14 residues. The V end lost 3 bases, the J end lost 3 bases, and 12 bases lay between the germline ends. The CDR3 here is CASSHGVGDYEQYF. The CDR3 DNA follows: TGCGCCAGCAGCCATGGTGTGGGGGACTACGAGCAGTACTTC.

The chain joins TRBV5-1 to TRBJ2-7; 11 bases are shared with TRBD2. Germline loops: CDR1 SGHRS, CDR2 YFSETQ. The CDR3 is 14 amino acids. Trimming at V came to 4 bases and at J to 4 bases, leaving 4 bases not matched to a gene. CDR3 sequence (DNA): TGCGCCAGCAGCACAGGGACTAGCGGATACGAGCAGTACTTC. The encoded protein is CASSTGTSGYEQYF.

The CDR3 sequence is CASSYNGRNSPLHF. CDR3 nucleotide sequence: TGTGCCAGCAGTTACAACGGACGAAATTCACCCCTCCACTTT. The gene calls are TRBV6-2 or TRBV6-3 and TRBJ1-6; the D is unclear. CDR3 length equals 14 residues. V lost 2 bases and J lost 7, with 9 bases in between. Germline CDR1 reads MNHEY; CDR2 reads SVGEGT.